Below, one T cell receptor (beta chain) is given with its context. The target of this receptor is not known. Per-nucleotide qualities are absent, and no much larger clonotype sits a single base away. The donors were 40 or so Caucasian individuals from Russia, aged about 6 to 95 years, who were systemically healthy. Each donor gave roughly 9.5 milliliters of peripheral blood, collected into EDTA-treated Vacutainer tubes. Ficoll-Paque density-gradient centrifugation was used to isolate PBMCs, with at least 6.5 million per sample. Trizol reagent was used to extract total RNA from the PBMCs, yielding at least 6 micrograms per sample. Naive CD45RAhigh/CD27high T cell percentages were measured by flow cytometry on a PBMC aliquot from every donor. Libraries were built with 5' RACE. Sequencing used an Illumina HiSeq 2500. The second PCR ran for about 7 to 11 cycles and used a J-beta primer mix along with a sample-barcoded 5' primer. A unique molecular identifier was introduced onto each TCR beta cDNA molecule by a template-switch 5' adaptor carrying 12 random nucleotides. Each sample yielded at least 2.5 million CDR3-containing paired-end reads. First-strand cDNA was synthesized from all RNA with the Mint cDNA synthesis kit, primed by a TRBC-specific oligonucleotide. Following uracil-DNA glycosylase treatment, all cDNA underwent a first 18-cycle PCR with the universal primers M1SS and BC2_uni_R. The paper's processing steps were these. For normalization, 1 million high-quality reads were randomly selected from each sample, with every read carrying a distinct molecular identifier. Instead of being binned into consensus sequences, reads with shared molecular identifiers were discarded. MiTCR, run with a Q25 quality threshold and the strictest error-elimination algorithm, handled CDR3 identification, clonotype clustering and error correction. A nonparametric unseen species model using Euler transformation provided a lower-bound estimate of total TCR beta diversity. TCRdb reran the public reads through fastp at Q25 and MiXCR, keeping productive beta chains. Under each unique CDR3 protein, matching rows form one entry showing the most common genes and DNA. Here the V and J calls rest on TCRdb's processing, not on the authors' analysis. For this sample the table gives 540,000 or so distinct CDR3 sequences, of which around 24% were detected only once. The ten largest clones capture under 9% of the sample.

This sample stems from a study of blood T cells in healthy people across ages (dated by TCRdb to between 2015 and 2017). About the study as a whole: In model experiments, template switching captured roughly one uniquely barcoded TCR beta cDNA molecule for every two T cells. The donors were divided into four age groups: young (average around 16 years), middle-aged (almost 40), aged (about 62) and long-lived (82). Age-related changes in TCR beta repertoire diversity were measured in the study by deep sequencing normalized with unique cDNA molecular identifiers. The study analyzed two additional independent replicas of 1 million unique cDNA reads from the same blood draw for two donors, one aged 18 to 29 and one aged 80 or older. Findings and caveats that apply to the study as a whole: The long-lived group showed more naive CD4+ T cells, fewer expanded clones and increased TCR diversity than the aged group, suggesting age selection. Total diversity estimates from one million sequenced T cells were considered lower bounds and underestimates. Because profiling used bulk unsorted PBMCs, naive and antigen-experienced compartments could not be compared conclusively. Observed TCR beta diversity correlated strongly with the percentage of naive T cells measured by flow cytometry. The CMV infection status of donors was not known, potentially confounding age-related changes in expanded clonotypes. As age increased, observed TCR beta diversity per million T cells dropped in a roughly linear way, and a significant reduction was already evident by age 40.

From its cysteine to its phenylalanine, the CDR3 spans 14 amino acids. The CDR3 DNA has 42 bases and is translated from base 1. The germline V gene (reference sequence) sets CDR1 to DFQATT and CDR2 to SNEGSKA. V drops 5 bases and J drops 4 bases, leaving 15 bases in between. These data are also associated with another study on T cells of mothers and their children. The second investigation adds: Donors were nine systemically healthy Caucasian individuals: three mothers and their six children. cDNA synthesis used all of the extracted RNA, with roughly 1.5 ug of RNA in each 15 ul reaction. In the second PCR, the M1S primer added sample barcodes and 2-4 random nucleotides. More than 8 million TCR beta CDR3 reads were obtained from each mother, and roughly 3 million reads were obtained from each child. In both related and unrelated pairs, thymic selection shapes the output of TCR recombination in a similar way, with inherited differences having only a minor effect. Normalized repertoire overlap was always found to be slightly, but never significantly, higher in related mother-child pairs than in unrelated mother-child pairs. No persistent microchimeric T cell clones were detected, at a sensitivity of roughly 93 clones per million clonotypes. Deep NGS was used in the study to compare the TCR beta repertoires of mothers and children and to look for features that separate related mother-child pairs from unrelated individuals. Mothers averaged about 40 +/- 4 years of age and children averaged about 10 +/- 4 years. After adapters were ligated using NEBNext reagents, the libraries underwent 100+100 nt paired-end sequencing on an Illumina HiSeq 2000. To prevent cross-contamination, the mother and child libraries were prepared a month apart and were sequenced in separate runs. Each donor had between about 450,000 and 2,100,000 distinct TCR beta clonotypes identified. Naive TCR beta clonotypes were estimated from low-frequency clonotypes matched to each donor's FACS-determined naive share, without sorting.

The sequence derives from a boy aged 5-17 years in good health. What was sequenced was blood. Rearrangement joined TRBV20-1 to TRBJ2-1, with the identity of the D gene unclear. The CDR3: CSAEDRTKYNEQFF. The sequenced DNA is TGCAGTGCTGAGGACCGGACGAAATACAATGAGCAGTTCTTC.